The 21 T cell receptor beta chains below all came from one sample that was sequenced in a study of shared clonotypes between healthy human individuals. The data were produced by immunoSEQ multiplex PCR, yet TCRdb's version contains in-frame clones alone and is incomplete. The sample has hundreds of thousands of clones; around three quarters are singletons. Sequencing was carried out using PBMCs. The source of these receptors is a woman in her forties in good health. Some clones in this sample may be carry-over from other donors' samples.

The chain has TRBV7-2 and TRBJ1-1, with no clear D. The CDR3 extends over 15 amino acids. The ends were cut back, 6 bases at V and 3 bases at J, with 17 bases in the middle. Germline V gene lookup returns CDR1 SGHTA and CDR2 FQGNSA. CDR3 DNA sequence: TGTGCCAGCAGTCTCACCCCGGCGGAGGACACTGAAGCTTTCTTT. It is translated as CASSLTPAEDTEAFF.

This clone was picked up a small number of times. DNA for the CDR3: TGTGCCAGCAGCCCGGGACAGCAAGAGACCCAGTACTTC. This translates into CASSPGQQETQYF. The chain employs TRBV4-2 and TRBJ2-5; 7 bases line up with TRBD1. This CDR3 spans 13 amino acids. V shed 4 bases and J 2 bases; nucleotides not matched to a gene: 1. Germline CDR1 LGHNA, CDR2 YNFKEQ.

The chain has TRBV7-6 and TRBJ2-7; TRBD1 matches 9 bases. This CDR3 spans 14 amino acids. Germline loops: CDR1 SGHVS, CDR2 FNYEAQ. V lost 4 bases to trimming and J lost 4 bases; unmatched junction nucleotides: 5. This CDR3 is CASSSRDRVYEQYF. The CDR3 bases are TGTGCCAGCAGCTCCCGGGACAGGGTTTACGAGCAGTACTTC.

This clone was seen a single time. A far larger clone is one nucleotide away, so this likely arose from a read error. This rearrangement joins TRBV5-7 to TRBJ1-5; no firm D call. TRBV5-7 is identified as an open reading frame with a role that is uncertain. The CDR3 is made up of 17 amino acids. The CDR3: CANSYSKDFQTHQPQHF. The CDR3 region has the DNA TGTGCCAACAGCTACTCTAAGGACTTTCAGACCCATCAGCCCCAGCATTTT.

This rearrangement joins TRBV5-6 to TRBJ2-3; possible D gene TRBD2, 5 bases. V was shortened by 4 bases and J by 13 bases, with 13 bases between the two germline ends. The CDR3 is made up of 11 amino acids. The germline CDR1 and CDR2 sequences are SGHDT and YYEEEE. CDR3 DNA: TGTGCCAGCAGCGTCGGGGTAAGGGAGTATTTT. It is translated as CASSVGVREYF.

The chain carries TRBV29-1 and TRBJ2-5, with D uncertain. The J call may be faulty, since TRBJ2-7 better matches the DNA end. The CDR3 sequence is 13 residues long. Germline CDR1 reads SQVTM; CDR2 reads ANQGSEA. This chain's CDR3 is CSVGVENSYEQYF. The CDR3 DNA reads TGCAGCGTTGGGGTTGAAAACTCCTACGAGCAGTACTTC.

This clone was seen a handful of times. The V call is TRBV6-6, the J call TRBJ2-7; TRBD2 matches 8 bases. The CDR3 contains 14 residues. The V gene's germline CDR1 is MNHNY and CDR2 SVGAGI (reference sequence). With 6 bases clipped from V and 7 bases from J, the junction kept 11 bases outside the gene matches. CDR3 protein: CASSRSSGSWEQYF. CDR3 coding DNA: TGTGCCAGCAGCCGGAGCAGCGGGAGTTGGGAGCAGTACTTC.

This chain links TRBV19 with TRBJ1-1; D call uncertain. V was clipped by 6 bases and J by 1 base, with 9 bases between them. This CDR3 comprises 13 residues. Germline lookup yields CDR1 LNHDA and CDR2 SQIVND (reference sequence). CDR3 sequence: CASRLRGNTEAFF. The CDR3 region has the DNA TGTGCCAGTAGGTTACGGGGGAACACTGAAGCTTTCTTT.

The gene calls are TRBV27 and TRBJ2-3; D gene unclear. The CDR3 covers 12 residues. Germline V CDR1 and CDR2: MNHEY, SMNVEV (reference sequence). Trimming took 3 bases from V and 3 from J, leaving 4 bases between them. In nucleotides, the CDR3 is TGTGCCAGCAGTTTTGAGACAGATACGCAGTATTTT. This codes for CASSFETDTQYF.

This clone showed up just once. J is TRBJ2-7 and V is TRBV7-2; 8 bases fit TRBD2. Looked up from germline, CDR1 is SGHTA and CDR2 is FQGNSA. Trimming at V came to 1 base and at J to 4 bases, leaving 9 bases not matched to a gene. CDR3 length: 16 residues. The CDR3 loop reads CASSLVSSGGPYEQYF. The CDR3 DNA follows: TGTGCCAGCAGCTTAGTATCTTCGGGAGGGCCTTACGAGCAGTACTTC.

The V and J genes are TRBV5-4 and TRBJ2-3; 12 nucleotides agree with TRBD2. The CDR3 consists of 17 residues. V trimming: 0 bases; J trimming: 6 bases; junction bases outside the gene matches: 8. CDR1 and CDR2 (germline): SGHNT, YYREEE (reference sequence). The CDR3: CASSLALGTSGRDTQYF. The CDR3 coding sequence is TGTGCCAGCAGCTTGGCCCTGGGTACTAGCGGGAGGGATACGCAGTATTTT. The full variable domain, completed using reference TRBV5-4 and TRBJ2-3, is ETGVTQSPTHLIKTRGQQVTLRCSSQSGHNTVSWYQQALGQGPQFIFQYYREEENGRGNFPPRFSGLQFPNYSSELNVNALELDDSALYLCASSLALGTSGRDTQYFGPGTRLTVL.

This clone was seen more than once but under ten times. The CDR3 DNA sequence: TGTGCCATCAGTGAGTCATGGGAGGGCTCCTACAATGAGCAGTTCTTC. Its translation: CAISESWEGSYNEQFF. This chain joins TRBV10-3 and TRBJ2-1; 7 bases line up with TRBD2. Germline V gene data show CDR1 as ENHRY and CDR2 as SYGVKD. With 0 bases clipped from V and 0 bases from J, the junction kept 2 bases outside the gene matches. This CDR3 contains 16 residues.

For this clone: The sample contains more than one DNA sequence encoding this CDR3. This chain uses TRBV6-6 with TRBJ2-7, with D maybe TRBD1 (7 bases). The CDR3 extends over 14 amino acids. V was trimmed by 7 bases and J by 2 bases, leaving 15 bases between them. In germline, CDR1 is MNHNY, CDR2 SVGAGI (reference sequence). The CDR3 region has the DNA TGTGCCAGCATGCCAGGGGGGATGACCTACGAGCAGTACTTC. It yields the protein CASMPGGMTYEQYF.

The chain's CDR3 is CASWEGREQYF. CDR3 bases: TGTGCCAGTTGGGAAGGTCGCGAGCAGTACTTC. The chain combines TRBV28 with TRBJ2-7; no definite D call. V was shortened by 9 bases and J by 6 bases, with 12 bases between the two germline ends. The CDR3 has 11 residues. The germline CDR1 and CDR2 sequences are MDHEN and SYDVKM.

V is TRBV28 and J is TRBJ1-1; D not certain. Per the germline V gene, CDR1 is MDHEN and CDR2 is SYDVKM. This CDR3 contains 14 residues. The V gene lost 6 bases and the J gene lost 6 bases, with 17 bases spanning the gap. Here the CDR3 DNA reads TGTGCCAGCAGCCTACCGGGAGTCCTCGCTGAAGCTTTCTTT. Encoded protein: CASSLPGVLAEAFF. The variable domain in full, with the rest retrieved from reference TRBV28 and TRBJ1-1, is DVKVTQSSRYLVKRTGEKVFLECVQDMDHENMFWYRQDPGLGLRLIYFSYDVKMKEKGDIPEGYSVSREKKERFSLILESASTNQTSMYLCASSLPGVLAEAFFGQGTRLTVV.

This clone was seen only a few times. The V call is TRBV28, the J call TRBJ1-3; tentative D call: TRBD1 (5 bases). V gave up 5 bases and J gave up 2 bases, with 7 bases separating them. CDR1 and CDR2 (germline): MDHEN, SYDVKM. The CDR3 covers 13 residues. DNA for the CDR3: TGTGCCAGCAGTGCGGGGCCTGGAAACACCATATATTTT. This encodes CASSAGPGNTIYF.

The chain carries TRBV20-1 and TRBJ2-3; D gene ambiguous. The germline V and J ends were trimmed by 5 bases and 4 bases, with 7 bases remaining between them. The CDR3 spans 11 residues. Germline CDR1 DFQATT, CDR2 SNEGSKA (reference sequence). The chain's CDR3 is CSAPEADTQYF. The CDR3 DNA reads TGCAGTGCTCCAGAGGCAGATACGCAGTATTTT.

The chain joins TRBV7-9 to TRBJ1-4, with D possibly being TRBD1 (6 bases). The CDR3 sequence is 15 residues long. V lost 2 bases and J 2 bases, leaving 9 bases between the germline ends. The germline CDR1 and CDR2 sequences are SEHNR and FQNEAQ (reference sequence). DNA of the CDR3: TGTGCCAGCAGCTTATACAGGGTGACTAATGAAAAACTGTTTTTT. Protein product: CASSLYRVTNEKLFF. Full variable domain (rest looked up from reference TRBV7-9 and TRBJ1-4): DTGVSQNPRHKITKRGQNVTFRCDPISEHNRLYWYRQTLGQGPEFLTYFQNEAQLEKSRLLSDRFSAERPKGSFSTLEIQRTEQGDSAMYLCASSLYRVTNEKLFFGSGTQLSVL.

A word on this clone: A far larger clone is one nucleotide away, so this likely arose from a read error. V and J are TRBV30 and TRBJ1-1; 7 nucleotides align to TRBD1. CDR3 length: 13 residues. V lost 6 bases to trimming and J lost 7 bases; unmatched junction nucleotides: 11. Germline CDR1 is GTSNPN and CDR2 is SVGIG (reference sequence). CDR3 DNA: TGTGCCTGTGGCGGACTCAGGGGGTTTGAAGCTTTCTTT. This encodes CACGGLRGFEAFF.

The J gene is TRBJ2-1, the V gene TRBV2, with TRBD2 matching over 10 bases. CDR1 SNHLY and CDR2 FYNNEI come from the germline V gene. The CDR3 consists of 15 residues. Trimming took 9 bases from V and 3 from J; bases not matched to a gene: 8. The CDR3 here is CARGRVAGGYNEQFF. CDR3 bases: TGTGCCAGAGGAAGGGTAGCGGGAGGCTACAATGAGCAGTTCTTC. Combining the CDR3 with reference TRBV2 and TRBJ2-1 gives the whole variable domain EPEVTQTPSHQVTQMGQEVILRCVPISNHLYFYWYRQILGQKVEFLVSFYNNEISEKSEIFDDQFSVERPDGSNFTLKIRSTKLEDSAMYFCARGRVAGGYNEQFFGPGTRLTVL.

As regards this clone: A single base separates this from a much larger clone, so it may be a read error. In the same sample, other DNA sequences code for this CDR3. This sequence joins TRBV7-6 and TRBJ1-3; D is unclear. The CDR3 has 14 amino acids. Germline V gene sequence: CDR1 SGHVS, CDR2 FNYEAQ. CDR3 DNA sequence: TGTGCCAGCAGCTTAGAAGCAGCTGGGAACACCATATATTTT. It yields the protein CASSLEAAGNTIYF.